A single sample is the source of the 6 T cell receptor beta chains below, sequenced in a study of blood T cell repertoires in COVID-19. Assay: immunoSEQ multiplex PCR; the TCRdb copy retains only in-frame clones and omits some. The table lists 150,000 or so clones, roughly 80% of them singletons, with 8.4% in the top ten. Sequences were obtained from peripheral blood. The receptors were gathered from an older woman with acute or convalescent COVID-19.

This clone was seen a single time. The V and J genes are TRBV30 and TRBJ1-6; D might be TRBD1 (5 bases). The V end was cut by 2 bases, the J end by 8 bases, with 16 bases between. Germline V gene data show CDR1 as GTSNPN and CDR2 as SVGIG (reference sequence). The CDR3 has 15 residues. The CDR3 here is CAWSLLLGQDSPLHF. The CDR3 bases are TGTGCCTGGAGTCTTTTGCTGGGGCAGGATTCACCCCTCCACTTT.

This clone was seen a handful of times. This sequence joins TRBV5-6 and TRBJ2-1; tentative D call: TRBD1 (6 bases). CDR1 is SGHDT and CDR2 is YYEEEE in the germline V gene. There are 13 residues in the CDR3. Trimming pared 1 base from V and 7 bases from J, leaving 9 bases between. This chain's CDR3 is CASSLRQGNEQFF. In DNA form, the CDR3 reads TGTGCCAGCAGCTTGCGCCAGGGGAATGAGCAGTTCTTC.

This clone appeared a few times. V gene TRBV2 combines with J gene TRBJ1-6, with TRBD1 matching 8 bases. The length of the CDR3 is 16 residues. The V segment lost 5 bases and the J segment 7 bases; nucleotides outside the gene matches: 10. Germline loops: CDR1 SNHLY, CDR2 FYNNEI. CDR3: CASSYQGASVNSPLHF. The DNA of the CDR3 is TGTGCCAGCAGTTACCAGGGGGCCTCGGTAAATTCACCCCTCCACTTT.

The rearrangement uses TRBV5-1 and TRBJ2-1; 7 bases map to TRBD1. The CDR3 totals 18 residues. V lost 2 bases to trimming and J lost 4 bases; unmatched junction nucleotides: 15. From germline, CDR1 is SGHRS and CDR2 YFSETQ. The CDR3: CASSFPPDRVASYNEQFF. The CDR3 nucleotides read TGCGCCAGCAGCTTCCCCCCCGACAGGGTGGCGTCTTACAATGAGCAGTTCTTC.

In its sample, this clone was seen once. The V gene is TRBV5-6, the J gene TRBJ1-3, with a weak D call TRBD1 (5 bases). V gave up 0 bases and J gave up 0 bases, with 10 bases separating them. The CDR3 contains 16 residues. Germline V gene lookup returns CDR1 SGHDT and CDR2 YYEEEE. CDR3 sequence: CASSLGLGGSGNTIYF. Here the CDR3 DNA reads TGTGCCAGCAGCTTGGGGCTGGGGGGCTCTGGAAACACCATATATTTT.

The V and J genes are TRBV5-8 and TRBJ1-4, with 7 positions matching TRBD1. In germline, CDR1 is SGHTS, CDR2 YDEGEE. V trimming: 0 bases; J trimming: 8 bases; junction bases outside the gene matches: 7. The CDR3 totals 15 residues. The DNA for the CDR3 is TGTGCCAGCAGCTTGGACAGGGGCGCGGACGAAAAACTGTTTTTT. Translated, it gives CASSLDRGADEKLFF.